The text below deals with one T cell receptor (beta chain). The antigen is unknown. TCRdb re-analysed the 5' RACE reads in MiXCR, keeping a single row per CDR3 protein. The sample consists of about 430,000 distinct CDR3 sequences, less than 25% of them appearing once. These data belong to a study of T-cell memory formation after mild COVID-19. Looking at the study overall: Across donors, TCR clusters were largely donor specific. The study, taken as a whole, reports: Prior to infection, memory already included some responding clones, suggesting cross-reactive memory joined. CD4/CD8 balance held among clones contracting day 15 to 85, and later expanders leaned CD4+.

In germline, CDR1 is SGHDN, CDR2 FVKESK. V shed 8 bases, J shed 11 bases, and the junction held 12 bases outside the gene matches. CDR3 length: 13 amino acids. The genes are TRBV14 and TRBJ1-1; 9 bases are a match to TRBD1. This clonotype was obtained from an adult woman who had mild COVID-19 (a few samples of this study predate the infection). Cell type and time point are not known. Sequencing input: PBMCs or a T cell subset sorted from them (not recorded which). This CDR3 is CASRGQGIGGAFF. The CDR3 DNA sequence: TGTGCCAGCCGTGGACAGGGGATCGGGGGTGCTTTCTTT.